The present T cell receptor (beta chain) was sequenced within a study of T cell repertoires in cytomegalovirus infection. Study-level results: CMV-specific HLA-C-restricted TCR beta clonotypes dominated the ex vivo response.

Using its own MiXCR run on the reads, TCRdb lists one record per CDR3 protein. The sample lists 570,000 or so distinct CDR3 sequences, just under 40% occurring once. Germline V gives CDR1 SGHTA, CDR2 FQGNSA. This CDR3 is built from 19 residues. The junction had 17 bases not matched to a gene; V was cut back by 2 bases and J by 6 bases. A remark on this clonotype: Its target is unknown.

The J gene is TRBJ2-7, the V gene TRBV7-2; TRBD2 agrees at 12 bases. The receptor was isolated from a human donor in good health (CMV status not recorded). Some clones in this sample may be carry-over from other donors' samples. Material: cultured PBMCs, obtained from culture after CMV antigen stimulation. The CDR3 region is CASSLNRGLAGGPVGEQYF. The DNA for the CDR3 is TGTGCCAGCAGCTTAAATCGCGGGCTAGCGGGAGGGCCAGTGGGCGAGCAGTACTTC. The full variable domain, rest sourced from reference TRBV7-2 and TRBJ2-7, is GAGVSQSPSNKVTEKGKDVELRCDPISGHTALYWYRQSLGQGLEFLIYFQGNSAPDKSGLPSDRFSAERTGGSVSTLTIQRTQQEDSAVYLCASSLNRGLAGGPVGEQYFGPGTRLTVT.